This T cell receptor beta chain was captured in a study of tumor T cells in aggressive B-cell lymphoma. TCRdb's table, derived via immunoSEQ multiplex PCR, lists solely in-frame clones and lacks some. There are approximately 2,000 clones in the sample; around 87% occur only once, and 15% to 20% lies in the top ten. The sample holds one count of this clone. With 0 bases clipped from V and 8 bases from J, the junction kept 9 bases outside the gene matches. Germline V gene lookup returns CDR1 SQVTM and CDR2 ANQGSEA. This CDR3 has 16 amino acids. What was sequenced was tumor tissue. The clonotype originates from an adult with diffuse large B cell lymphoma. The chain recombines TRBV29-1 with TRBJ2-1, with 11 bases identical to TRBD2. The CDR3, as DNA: TGCAGCGTTGAAGATGTGGGGACTAGCGGTCCGGATGAGCAGTTCTTC. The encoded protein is CSVEDVGTSGPDEQFF.